This T cell receptor (beta chain) was identified during a study of early T cells in non-severe SARS-CoV-2 infection. Study-level results: Anti-spike CD8 specificities were favored by VDJdb matching, whose results missed private and CD4 specificities.

The table lists this clonotype with many counts. Its specificity is unknown. V dropped 2 bases and J dropped 4 bases, with 12 bases sitting between them. The CDR3 runs to 15 residues. CDR1 is MNHNY, CDR2 SVGAGI, per germline (reference sequence). Unique molecular identifiers were attached to individual cDNA molecules. TCRdb reanalysed the 5' RACE reads using MiXCR and keeps one entry per CDR3 protein. In the table there are 95,000 to 150,000 distinct CDR3 sequences, 15% of which are singletons. The clonotype was recovered from an adult who was a healthcare worker with PCR-confirmed SARS-CoV-2 infection or an uninfected control (not recorded which). The sample taken for sequencing was whole blood. The chain links TRBV6-6 to TRBJ1-5; D is ambiguous. The CDR3 DNA sequence: TGTGCCAGCAGTTACACCCCTGAAGGGAATCAGCCCCAGCATTTT. Amino acid sequence: CASSYTPEGNQPQHF.